Each of the 4 T cell receptor beta chains below was sequenced from the same sample in a study of post-analysis software for immune sequencing data. Overall study results and limits: Patients used about five TRBV segments, including TRBV5-6, TRBV5-1 and TRBV20-1, more often than controls.

These receptors lack a known antigen. TCR beta libraries were prepared from cDNA with unique molecular identifiers. TCRdb reanalysed the PCR reads using MiXCR and keeps one entry per CDR3 protein. The sample contains around 190,000 distinct CDR3 sequences, 29% of which appear only once. Sequenced: blood. These receptors were taken from a girl aged 2-17 years with multiple sclerosis.

This clonotype was counted at least ten times. This chain uses TRBV5-4 with TRBJ2-3; TRBD2 aligns across 8 bases. J lost 2 bases, V lost 5 bases, and 10 bases had no gene match. Germline V CDR1 and CDR2: SGHNT, YYREEE (reference sequence). This CDR3 contains 16 residues. CDR3 in DNA: TGTGCCAGCAGGGGGGGCACTAGCGGCTTCACAGATACGCAGTATTTT. Its protein is CASRGGTSGFTDTQYF.

A few counts support this clonotype. V is TRBV20-1 and J is TRBJ1-4; weak D call: TRBD1 (5 bases). The CDR3 covers 12 residues. From germline, CDR1 is DFQATT and CDR2 SNEGSKA (reference sequence). Trimming removed 2 bases from V and 8 bases from J, with 9 bases in between. CDR3 in DNA: TGCAGTGCTAGATGGTCAGGGGAAAAACTGTTTTTT. Encoded protein: CSARWSGEKLFF.

This clonotype was seen many times. The CDR3 DNA sequence: TGTGCCAGCAGCCAATACAGGGCTCGGAATGAGCAGTTCTTC. It translates to CASSQYRARNEQFF. This chain connects TRBV7-2 to TRBJ2-1; D is possibly TRBD1 (6 bases). Deletions cut 5 bases from V and 7 bases from J, with 15 bases between. The germline V gene encodes CDR1 SGHTA and CDR2 FQGNSA. The CDR3 spans 14 residues. The full variable domain, in which reference TRBV7-2 and TRBJ2-1 provide the parts outside the CDR3, is GAGVSQSPSNKVTEKGKDVELRCDPISGHTALYWYRQSLGQGLEFLIYFQGNSAPDKSGLPSDRFSAERTGGSVSTLTIQRTQQEDSAVYLCASSQYRARNEQFFGPGTRLTVL.

This clonotype was picked up many times. CDR3 coding DNA: TGCAGTGCTAGGTCCGATCCCGCTACGGATGAGCAGTTCTTC. This translates into CSARSDPATDEQFF. This sequence joins TRBV20-1 and TRBJ2-1; D call uncertain. The V and J ends lost 3 bases and 8 bases respectively, with 17 bases between them. Per the germline V gene, CDR1 is DFQATT and CDR2 is SNEGSKA (reference sequence). The CDR3 runs 14 residues.